A single sample gave rise to the 27 T cell receptor beta chains below, sequenced in a study of identical twins. TCRdb itself ran the 5' RACE reads through MiXCR, one entry per CDR3 protein. Of 650,000 to 750,000 distinct CDR3 sequences in the sample, around 20% were seen once. The data were also submitted as part of a second study, on T cells expressing NK-cell markers.

Source material: PBMCs. The receptors shown here come from a woman under 30 in good health.

The chain is built from TRBV27 and TRBJ2-7; D is ambiguous. Deletions cut 2 bases from V and 6 bases from J, with 11 bases between. Germline loops: CDR1 MNHEY, CDR2 SMNVEV (reference sequence). This CDR3 has 13 amino acids. The CDR3 DNA sequence: TGTGCCAGCAGTTTAGCGTCGGGCCCCGAGCAGTACTTC. It encodes CASSLASGPEQYF.

The J gene is TRBJ1-2, the V gene TRBV5-6; 7 nucleotides agree with TRBD1. Germline V gene sequence: CDR1 SGHDT, CDR2 YYEEEE. The J segment lost 2 bases and the V segment lost 2 bases, leaving 18 bases of the junction unmatched. This CDR3 comprises 19 residues. The CDR3 region has the DNA TGTGCCAGCAGCTTAGACGCTCCGGGACAGTCGTTATCAAACTATGGCTACACCTTC. Its translation is CASSLDAPGQSLSNYGYTF.

The chain couples TRBV15 to TRBJ2-2, with 9 bases matching TRBD1. CDR1 is LNHNV, CDR2 YYDKDF, per germline (reference sequence). Unmatched junction bases numbered 6, after V lost 4 bases and J lost 6 bases. CDR3 length: 15 amino acids. In DNA, the CDR3 is TGTGCCACCAGCACCGGGACAGGGATTCCCGGGGAGCTGTTTTTT. Translated: CATSTGTGIPGELFF.

This clonotype was recorded a few times. The V and J genes are TRBV10-1 and TRBJ2-5; D not resolved. CDR1 WNHNN and CDR2 SYGVQD come from the germline V gene (reference sequence). V was trimmed by 5 bases and J by 2 bases, leaving 9 bases between them. The length of the CDR3 is 13 residues. CDR3 in amino acids: CASSPEIQETQYF. CDR3 DNA sequence: TGCGCCAGCAGTCCCGAGATTCAAGAGACCCAGTACTTC.

In its sample, this clonotype was seen a few times. The chain carries TRBV7-2 and TRBJ1-2; no clear D. The V and J ends lost 1 base and 0 bases respectively, with 12 bases between them. There are 16 residues in the CDR3. The germline V gene has CDR1 SGHTA and CDR2 FQGNSA. The CDR3 bases are TGTGCCAGCAGCTTAGGTGGCAGTTCTACTAACTATGGCTACACCTTC. As protein: CASSLGGSSTNYGYTF.

This chain joins TRBV29-1 and TRBJ2-7, with D perhaps matching TRBD1 or TRBD2 (5 bases each). Trimming cost V 4 bases and J 4 bases, with 14 bases left between them. The germline CDR1 and CDR2 sequences are SQVTM and ANQGSEA. The CDR3 loop spans 13 amino acids. CDR3 sequence: CSVGGIQGYEQYF. The DNA for the CDR3 is TGCAGCGTTGGAGGGATCCAGGGTTACGAGCAGTACTTC.

This clonotype was seen a handful of times. V gene TRBV15 combines with J gene TRBJ1-5; 11 positions agree with TRBD1. The germline V gene encodes CDR1 LNHNV and CDR2 YYDKDF (reference sequence). The junction had 4 bases not matched to a gene; V was cut back by 0 bases and J by 6 bases. This CDR3 is 16 amino acids long. The DNA for the CDR3 is TGTGCCACCAGCAGAGACGGGACAGGGGGGTTTCAGCCCCAGCATTTT. As protein: CATSRDGTGGFQPQHF.

Turning to this clonotype: A much more abundant neighbour one base away suggests this may be a read error. V gene TRBV12-3 or TRBV12-4 combines with J gene TRBJ2-7, with D unclear. The CDR3 contains 14 residues. The CDR3 loop reads CASSPIGSSYEQYF. The CDR3 DNA follows: TGTGCCAGCAGTCCGATAGGCAGCTCCTACGAACAGTACTTC.

Only a few counts were recorded for this clonotype. The junction departs from the called germline gene at one end, perhaps through a read error. The CDR3 loop reads CPGGTVYNEQFF. In DNA form, the CDR3 reads TGCCCCGGGGGGACCGTCTACAATGAGCAGTTCTTC. The chain links TRBV14 to TRBJ2-1; 7 nucleotides agree with TRBD2. CDR1 and CDR2 from the germline V gene are SGHDN and FVKESK. This CDR3 spans 12 amino acids.

This clonotype was detected many times. One junction end does not reproduce the germline sequence, and a read error may be involved. This chain uses TRBV5-6 with TRBJ2-7; TRBD1 agrees at 10 bases. CDR1 SGHDT and CDR2 YYEEEE come from the germline V gene. CDR3 length: 14 residues. The CDR3 spells CASSLTGQGNEQYF. The CDR3 bases are TGCGCCAGCAGCTTGACGGGACAGGGGAACGAGCAGTACTTC.

Ten or more counts support this clonotype. This sequence joins TRBV29-1 and TRBJ2-5, with 7 bases fitting TRBD2. Losses at the gene ends were 4 bases for V and 2 bases for J; bases not matched to a gene: 4. The CDR3 has 13 amino acids. Germline assignment: CDR1 SQVTM and CDR2 ANQGSEA. The CDR3 nucleotides are TGCAGCGTTGTAGCAGCGGGACAAGAGACCCAGTACTTC. Translating gives CSVVAAGQETQYF. Filled out from reference TRBV29-1 and TRBJ2-5, the complete variable domain reads SAVISQKPSRDICQRGTSLTIQCQVDSQVTMMFWYRQQPGQSLTLIATANQGSEATYESGFVIDKFPISRPNLTFSTLTVSNMSPEDSSIYLCSVVAAGQETQYFGPGTRLLVL.

Ten or more counts support this clonotype. The rearrangement uses TRBV6-1 and TRBJ2-2, with TRBD1 matching 9 bases. Trimming took 6 bases from V and 8 from J; bases not matched to a gene: 4. Germline V gene sequence: CDR1 MNHNS, CDR2 SASEGT. CDR3 length: 13 residues. The CDR3 sequence: CASRKQGAGELFF. For the CDR3, the DNA is TGTGCCAGCAGAAAACAGGGGGCTGGGGAGCTGTTTTTT.

This clonotype was picked up a small number of times. This chain joins TRBV7-8 and TRBJ2-7, with a possible D match to TRBD1 (5 bases). In germline, CDR1 is SGHVS, CDR2 FQNEAQ. This CDR3 has 13 residues. Trimming cost V 0 bases and J 6 bases, with 9 bases left between them. CDR3 in amino acids: CASSLATESEQYF. In nucleotides, the CDR3 is TGTGCCAGCAGCTTAGCGACAGAGTCCGAGCAGTACTTC.

This clonotype has a count of ten or more. The genes are TRBV12-3 or TRBV12-4 and TRBJ2-3; no clear D gene. Trimming shortened V by 8 bases and J by 4 bases, and 4 bases separated the two germline ends. There are 10 residues in the CDR3. CDR3 residues: CASGADTQYF. In DNA, the CDR3 is TGTGCCAGCGGGGCAGATACGCAGTATTTT.

This clonotype occurred many times. For the CDR3, the DNA is TGTGCCAGCAGCTTGTCGAGCAGCACAGATACGCAGTATTTT. Translating it yields CASSLSSSTDTQYF. The rearrangement joins TRBV11-3 to TRBJ2-3; D remains ambiguous. Trimming took 3 bases from V and 0 from J, leaving 7 bases between them. Germline CDR1 reads SGHNT; CDR2 reads YENEEA. The CDR3 is 14 residues long.

The rearrangement uses TRBV3-1 and TRBJ1-2, with 7 bases fitting TRBD1. Germline CDR1 and CDR2: LGHDT and YNNKEL (reference sequence). The CDR3 has 15 residues. Unmatched junction bases numbered 7, after V lost 2 bases and J lost 4 bases. The DNA for the CDR3 is TGTGCCAGCAGCCAAAGAGGGGGCAAAATCTATGGCTACACCTTC. Translation gives CASSQRGGKIYGYTF.

J is TRBJ2-3 and V is TRBV15; TRBD2 aligns across 8 bases. The CDR3 extends over 16 amino acids. V trimming: 5 bases; J trimming: 4 bases; junction bases outside the gene matches: 11. CDR1 and CDR2 from the germline V gene are LNHNV and YYDKDF (reference sequence). CDR3: CATSAPGAGGADTQYF. For the CDR3, the DNA is TGTGCCACCAGCGCACCAGGGGCGGGGGGCGCAGATACGCAGTATTTT.

V is TRBV12-3 or TRBV12-4 and J is TRBJ2-7; a weak D match, TRBD1 (5 bases). V was trimmed by 3 bases and J by 4 bases, leaving 10 bases between them. The CDR3 is 13 residues long. In DNA, the CDR3 is TGTGCCAGCAGTTTTGGCGGACAATACGAGCAGTACTTC. This encodes CASSFGGQYEQYF.

This clonotype was detected a few times. This chain links TRBV20-1 with TRBJ2-3; TRBD2 agrees at 14 bases. With V trimmed by 6 bases and J by 3 bases, 8 bases remained unmatched. The CDR3 is 16 amino acids. CDR1 and CDR2 (germline): DFQATT, SNEGSKA (reference sequence). This CDR3 is CSAGTSGSFSTDTQYF. The CDR3 bases are TGCAGTGCCGGGACTAGCGGGAGTTTTTCGACAGATACGCAGTATTTT.

This clonotype was detected only a few times. The CDR3 bases are TGTGCCAGCAGTTTAGTGGGGACAGGCCACTCCTACGAGCAGTACTTC. This translates into CASSLVGTGHSYEQYF. The chain uses TRBV12-3 or TRBV12-4 and TRBJ2-7, with TRBD1 identical over 8 bases. The CDR3 sequence is 16 residues long. Trimming removed 1 base from V and 0 bases from J; junction bases left unmatched: 5.

This CDR3 reads CSARRFGPGELFF. CDR3 DNA: TGCAGTGCCCGTCGGTTTGGACCCGGGGAGCTGTTTTTT. The V gene is TRBV20-1, the J gene TRBJ2-2, with unresolved D. This CDR3 comprises 13 residues. The V end was cut by 6 bases, the J end by 6 bases, with 14 bases between. CDR1 is DFQATT, CDR2 SNEGSKA, per germline (reference sequence).

The chain recombines TRBV6-2 or TRBV6-3 with TRBJ2-1, with D uncertain. The CDR3 sequence is 14 residues long. Germline V gene data show CDR1 as MNHEY and CDR2 as SVGEGT. The V and J ends lost 2 bases and 6 bases respectively, with 11 bases between them. As DNA, the CDR3 is TGTGCCAGCAGTTACGGGGTTATAAGCAATGAGCAGTTCTTC. Amino acid sequence: CASSYGVISNEQFF.

The chain uses TRBV11-2 and TRBJ1-1; no clear D gene. Trimming left V 2 bases short and J 3 bases short, with 16 bases between. Germline V lookup: CDR1 SGHAT, CDR2 FQNNGV. The CDR3 consists of 16 residues. The CDR3 region is CASSLRALSRDTEAFF. DNA for the CDR3: TGTGCCAGCAGCTTAAGGGCCCTCAGTAGGGACACTGAAGCTTTCTTT.

This clonotype showed up many times. The chain employs TRBV5-1 and TRBJ2-5; no reliable D call. This CDR3 region has 12 residues. Germline V gene lookup returns CDR1 SGHRS and CDR2 YFSETQ. The V and J ends lost 0 bases and 11 bases respectively, with 11 bases between them. CDR3 loop: CASSLEVAVQYF. Written as DNA, the CDR3 is TGCGCCAGCAGCTTGGAAGTGGCTGTGCAGTACTTC.

The chain joins TRBV5-1 to TRBJ1-2, with 7 bases aligning to TRBD1. Germline lookup yields CDR1 SGHRS and CDR2 YFSETQ. Trimming at V came to 7 bases and at J to 8 bases, leaving 17 bases not matched to a gene. This CDR3 contains 15 residues. The CDR3 DNA is TGCGCCAGCGGAACACGGGACAGAAAAACACAGGGCTACACCTTC. This codes for CASGTRDRKTQGYTF.

The sample holds many counts of this clonotype. The CDR3, as DNA: TGCGCCAGCAGTGGAGGGACAGGAGGCTACGAGCAGTACTTC. It encodes CASSGGTGGYEQYF. The chain combines TRBV10-1 with TRBJ2-7; 8 bases map to TRBD1. CDR3 length: 14 amino acids. V shed 4 bases and J 3 bases; nucleotides not matched to a gene: 5. Looked up from germline, CDR1 is WNHNN and CDR2 is SYGVQD (reference sequence).

The chain employs TRBV9 and TRBJ2-3, with D perhaps matching TRBD2 (6 bases). The germline V gene has CDR1 SGDLS and CDR2 YYNGEE. This CDR3 has 14 amino acids. The V and J ends lost 0 bases and 6 bases respectively, with 11 bases between them. In nucleotides, the CDR3 is TGTGCCAGCAGCGTAGTGGTGGGGACTGATACGCAGTATTTT. Encoded protein: CASSVVVGTDTQYF.